The clone carrying this T cell receptor beta chain came up a few times. What it binds is not known. The germline gene is not matched at one end of the junction; a read error may be the cause. The source of the sample is a study of blood T cells in healthy people across ages. Looking at the study overall: Template switching captured about one barcoded beta molecule per two T cells. General observations from the study: Percentage of naive T cells showed a strong correlation with TCR beta diversity. TCR beta diversity, measured per million T cells, fell in a roughly linear way with age.

Germline loops: CDR1 SGDLS, CDR2 YYNGEE. The CDR3 covers 14 residues. Primers used in a second PCR of about 7 to 12 cycles were a sample-barcoded 5' primer and a J-beta primer mix. TCRdb ran MiXCR on the 5' RACE reads and lists one entry per CDR3 protein. The data contain about 640,000 distinct CDR3 sequences, about 30% of them seen just once; the ten biggest clones take up roughly 14%. The clonotype originates from a woman over 75 in good health. Sequenced material: blood. The chain joins TRBV9 to TRBJ2-1; 9 positions match TRBD1. CDR3 coding DNA: TGTGCCGGCAGCGTAGCGGACAGGGGAGATGAGCAGTTCTTC. It translates to CAGSVADRGDEQFF.